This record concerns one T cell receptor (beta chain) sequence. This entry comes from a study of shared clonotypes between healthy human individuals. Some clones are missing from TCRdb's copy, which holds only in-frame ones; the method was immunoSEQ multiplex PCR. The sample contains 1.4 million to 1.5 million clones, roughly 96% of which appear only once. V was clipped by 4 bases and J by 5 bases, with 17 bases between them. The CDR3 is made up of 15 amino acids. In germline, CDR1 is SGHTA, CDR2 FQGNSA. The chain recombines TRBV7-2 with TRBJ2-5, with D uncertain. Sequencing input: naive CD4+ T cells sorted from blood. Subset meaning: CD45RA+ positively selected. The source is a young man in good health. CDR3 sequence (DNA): TGTGCCAGCAGCTCACCTCCTTGGAACCCGGAGACCCAGTACTTC. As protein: CASSSPPWNPETQYF.